A single sample gave rise to the 31 T cell receptor beta chains below, sequenced in a study of a mutant IDH1 vaccine in newly diagnosed glioma. These receptors have no known antigen. The sample's time point: week 23, last vaccination. All doses held 300 ug of mutant IDH1 20-mer peptide, with topical imiquimod. TCRdb's table, derived via immunoSEQ multiplex PCR, lists solely in-frame clones and lacks some. The sample carries 50,000 to 60,000 clones, under 90% recorded once. The sequencing here drew on PBMCs, taken from a glioma patient whose treatment included an IDH1 peptide vaccine. Every receptor here comes from a man aged 35-49 years with glioma.

The gene calls are TRBV11-2 and TRBJ2-2; maybe TRBD2 (6 bases). Germline CDR1 SGHAT, CDR2 FQNNGV. This CDR3 contains 15 residues. Trimming took 0 bases from V and 3 from J, leaving 8 bases between them. The CDR3 here is CASSLERGDTGELFF. The CDR3, as DNA: TGTGCCAGCAGCTTAGAACGCGGGGACACCGGGGAGCTGTTTTTT.

This chain links TRBV6-4 with TRBJ2-7; D may be TRBD2 (5 bases). The CDR3 extends over 14 amino acids. The germline V and J ends were trimmed by 0 bases and 7 bases, with 13 bases remaining between them. CDR1 and CDR2 from the germline V gene are MRHNA and SNTAGT. CDR3 amino acids: CASSDSGSSMEQYF. The CDR3 region has the DNA TGTGCCAGCAGTGACTCGGGGAGCTCGATGGAGCAGTACTTC.

This clone showed up just once. DNA of the CDR3: TGCAGCGTTGGGTTCCCGGGGGGCACCGGGGAGCTGTTTTTT. Protein sequence: CSVGFPGGTGELFF. The chain uses TRBV29-1 and TRBJ2-2, with 7 bases identical to TRBD2. Germline V gene lookup returns CDR1 SQVTM and CDR2 ANQGSEA. V lost 4 bases to trimming and J lost 4 bases; unmatched junction nucleotides: 6. This CDR3 comprises 14 residues.

This clone was picked up a small number of times. The gene calls are TRBV5-1 and TRBJ1-1, with D possibly TRBD1 on 6 matching bases. V dropped 4 bases and J dropped 3 bases, with 13 bases sitting between them. The CDR3 extends over 14 amino acids. Germline assignment: CDR1 SGHRS and CDR2 YFSETQ. This chain's CDR3 is CASSITGSDTEAFF. CDR3 coding DNA: TGCGCCAGCAGCATTACAGGGAGCGACACTGAAGCTTTCTTT.

This clone was found a few times. The genes are TRBV9 and TRBJ1-5, with D possibly matching TRBD1 (5 bases). Germline V gene lookup returns CDR1 SGDLS and CDR2 YYNGEE. This CDR3 has 15 residues. The V gene lost 3 bases and the J gene lost 1 base, with 11 bases spanning the gap. The CDR3: CASSGGRDSNQPQHF. CDR3 in DNA: TGTGCCAGCAGCGGAGGCCGGGACAGCAATCAGCCCCAGCATTTT.

This clone appeared a single time. J is TRBJ2-5 and V is TRBV4-2, with a tentative D call TRBD1 (6 bases). Trimming shortened V by 1 base and J by 3 bases, and 9 bases separated the two germline ends. Germline V gene lookup returns CDR1 LGHNA and CDR2 YNFKEQ. The CDR3 is made up of 14 amino acids. The CDR3 DNA reads as TGTGCCAGCAGCCAAGTAGCAGGGGAAGAGACCCAGTACTTC. Translated: CASSQVAGEETQYF.

The V gene is TRBV5-1, the J gene TRBJ2-1; D may match TRBD1 or TRBD2 (5 bases each). The germline V gene has CDR1 SGHRS and CDR2 YFSETQ. CDR3 length: 16 residues. V was shortened by 3 bases and J by 0 bases, with 13 bases between the two germline ends. CDR3 region: CASSSEGSYSYNEQFF. The CDR3 DNA reads as TGCGCCAGCAGCTCCGAGGGGAGTTACTCCTACAATGAGCAGTTCTTC.

The rearrangement joins TRBV19 to TRBJ2-3, with D perhaps matching TRBD2 (6 bases). The CDR3 loop spans 14 amino acids. With 3 bases removed from V and 2 bases from J, the gap between germline ends came to 9 bases. CDR1 is LNHDA and CDR2 is SQIVND in the germline V gene (reference sequence). The CDR3 DNA reads TGTGCCAGTAGTATTAGCGGAAACACAGATACGCAGTATTTT. Translating it yields CASSISGNTDTQYF.

The chain has TRBV5-4 and TRBJ2-7; TRBD2 aligns across 7 bases. Germline loops: CDR1 SGHNT, CDR2 YYREEE (reference sequence). The CDR3 is 17 residues long. The J segment lost 1 base and the V segment lost 0 bases, leaving 10 bases of the junction unmatched. The CDR3: CASSLGLGLAESYEQYF. The CDR3 DNA sequence: TGTGCCAGCAGCTTGGGTTTGGGGCTAGCGGAATCCTACGAGCAGTACTTC.

CDR3 nucleotide sequence: TGTGCCAGCAGCTTAGCTCCCAGGGGTGCTAATGAAAAACTGTTTTTT. Protein sequence: CASSLAPRGANEKLFF. This chain links TRBV7-9 with TRBJ1-4; possible D gene TRBD1, 6 bases. The CDR3 covers 16 residues. Trimming cost V 0 bases and J 3 bases, with 11 bases left between them. Germline CDR1 reads SEHNR; CDR2 reads FQNEAQ (reference sequence).

The chain's CDR3 is CASSSGVSTEAFF. In nucleotides, the CDR3 is TGCGCCAGCAGCTCAGGGGTTTCCACTGAAGCTTTCTTT. The rearrangement links TRBV5-1 to TRBJ1-1, with D maybe TRBD1 (6 bases). CDR1 is SGHRS and CDR2 is YFSETQ in the germline V gene. V lost 3 bases, J lost 4 bases, and 10 bases lay in between. The CDR3 is 13 amino acids.

The chain employs TRBV25-1 and TRBJ1-5, with TRBD1 identical over 7 bases. The CDR3 length is 15 residues. Germline CDR1 is MGHDK and CDR2 is SYGVNS. With 3 bases clipped from V and 4 bases from J, the junction kept 6 bases outside the gene matches. CDR3 amino acids: CASSDRQGGNQPQHF. The DNA for the CDR3 is TGTGCCAGCAGTGACCGACAGGGAGGGAATCAGCCCCAGCATTTT. Together with reference TRBV25-1 and TRBJ1-5, the CDR3 gives the full variable domain: EADIYQTPRYLVIGTGKKITLECSQTMGHDKMYWYQQDPGMELHLIHYSYGVNSTEKGDLSSESTVSRIRTEHFPLTLESARPSHTSQYLCASSDRQGGNQPQHFGDGTRLSIL.

This chain links TRBV18 with TRBJ1-1, with D possibly TRBD1 on 6 matching bases. The germline V gene has CDR1 KGHSH and CDR2 LQKENI. V lost 5 bases to trimming and J lost 1 base, with 11 bases between them. This CDR3 is 14 amino acids long. The CDR3 region is CASSSQGGNTEAFF. CDR3 nucleotide sequence: TGTGCCAGCTCATCCCAAGGGGGGAACACTGAAGCTTTCTTT. Combining the CDR3 with reference TRBV18 and TRBJ1-1 gives the whole variable domain NAGVMQNPRHLVRRRGQEARLRCSPMKGHSHVYWYRQLPEEGLKFMVYLQKENIIDESGMPKERFSAEFPKEGPSILRIQQVVRGDSAAYFCASSSQGGNTEAFFGQGTRLTVV.

The genes are TRBV2 and TRBJ1-6; D gene ambiguous. With 7 bases removed from V and 10 bases from J, the gap between germline ends came to 14 bases. Germline V gene data show CDR1 as SNHLY and CDR2 as FYNNEI. This CDR3 comprises 13 residues. CDR3 sequence: CASKGTVRSPLHF. In nucleotides, the CDR3 is TGTGCCAGCAAGGGTACGGTTCGCTCACCCCTCCACTTT.

The CDR3 DNA follows: TGTGCCAGCAGCCAAGCCGCGGGGGGGCCAGCCCCCTACAATGAGCAGTTCTTC. Translation gives CASSQAAGGPAPYNEQFF. The genes are TRBV4-2 and TRBJ2-1; 9 nucleotides match TRBD2. Germline loops: CDR1 LGHNA, CDR2 YNFKEQ. There are 18 residues in the CDR3. V dropped 1 base and J dropped 2; count of bases not matched to a gene: 9.

This chain uses TRBV5-1 with TRBJ2-2; no definite D call. V was clipped by 4 bases and J by 6 bases, with 7 bases between them. The CDR3 is 12 residues long. CDR1 is SGHRS and CDR2 is YFSETQ in the germline V gene. The CDR3 sequence is CASSDWAGELFF. CDR3 DNA sequence: TGCGCCAGCAGCGACTGGGCCGGGGAGCTGTTTTTT.

The genes are TRBV19 and TRBJ2-7; perhaps TRBD1 as D (6 bases). This CDR3 is 13 amino acids long. Germline V gene data show CDR1 as LNHDA and CDR2 as SQIVND (reference sequence). V lost 3 bases and J 6 bases, leaving 12 bases between the germline ends. The CDR3 sequence: CASSISAGVEQYF. The DNA for the CDR3 is TGTGCCAGTAGTATCTCGGCAGGGGTCGAGCAGTACTTC.

This chain links TRBV5-8 with TRBJ1-5; TRBD1 aligns across 8 bases. Trimming at V came to 1 base and at J to 2 bases, leaving 8 bases not matched to a gene. This CDR3 has 17 amino acids. Germline CDR1 and CDR2: SGHTS and YDEGEE. CDR3 DNA: TGTGCCAGCAGCTTGCGGCAGGGGGCGGGAGGCAATCAGCCCCAGCATTTT. Amino acid sequence: CASSLRQGAGGNQPQHF.

In this sample, this clone turned up once. The genes are TRBV18 and TRBJ1-3, with D maybe TRBD1 (5 bases). The CDR3 contains 14 residues. CDR1 and CDR2 (germline): KGHSH, LQKENI. V dropped 4 bases and J dropped 2 bases, with 9 bases sitting between them. The CDR3 region is CASSRSGAGNTIYF. The CDR3 nucleotides read TGTGCCAGCTCACGTTCGGGGGCTGGAAACACCATATATTTT.

The chain employs TRBV2 and TRBJ2-7, with a tentative D call TRBD2 (6 bases). Trimming took 3 bases from V and 0 from J, leaving 9 bases between them. The CDR3 length is 14 residues. The germline gives CDR1 SNHLY, CDR2 FYNNEI. In DNA form, the CDR3 reads TGTGCCAGCAGTGACCGGGGGATCTCCTACGAGCAGTACTTC. It codes for CASSDRGISYEQYF.

V usage is TRBV6-6 and J usage is TRBJ1-3; D is unresolved. The CDR3 is 16 amino acids. V shed 2 bases and J shed 3 bases, with 14 bases lying between them. CDR1 is MNHNY, CDR2 SVGAGI, per germline (reference sequence). CDR3 loop: CASSYTHPQSGNTIYF. For the CDR3, the DNA is TGTGCCAGCAGTTACACCCATCCACAGAGTGGAAACACCATATATTTT.

The J gene is TRBJ1-2, the V gene TRBV2, with D possibly being TRBD1 (5 bases). The germline gives CDR1 SNHLY, CDR2 FYNNEI. The CDR3 extends over 12 amino acids. V was trimmed by 1 base and J by 7 bases, leaving 7 bases between them. The CDR3 sequence is CASSEDQGGYTF. The CDR3 DNA is TGTGCCAGCAGTGAAGATCAGGGTGGCTACACCTTC.

This chain uses TRBV7-9 with TRBJ1-3; D possibly corresponds to TRBD1 (6 bases). The CDR3 is 14 amino acids. Germline CDR1 SEHNR, CDR2 FQNEAQ (reference sequence). Trimming cost V 8 bases and J 0 bases, with 11 bases left between them. The CDR3 sequence is CASGGVVSGNTIYF. Written as DNA, the CDR3 is TGTGCCAGCGGGGGCGTTGTCTCTGGAAACACCATATATTTT.

This chain joins TRBV4-1 and TRBJ2-3; 11 nucleotides line up with TRBD2. CDR1 MGHRA and CDR2 YSYEKL come from the germline V gene. The ends lost 3 bases at V and 6 bases at J; junction bases unmatched: 8. CDR3 length: 16 residues. The CDR3 region is CASSHTSGGGSDTQYF. DNA for the CDR3: TGCGCCAGCAGCCATACTAGCGGGGGCGGGTCGGATACGCAGTATTTT.

This clone was detected only once. The chain recombines TRBV6-5 with TRBJ2-5; D perhaps matches TRBD1 (6 bases). The CDR3 has 13 residues. Trimming shortened V by 5 bases and J by 5 bases, and 12 bases separated the two germline ends. Germline assignment: CDR1 MNHEY and CDR2 SVGAGI. The CDR3 is CASSPTGFETQYF. The CDR3 DNA follows: TGTGCCAGCAGTCCGACAGGATTCGAGACCCAGTACTTC.

This CDR3 reads CASSYSSLQGAFF. The CDR3 DNA sequence: TGTGCCAGCAGTTACTCGAGTTTACAGGGAGCTTTCTTT. The J gene is TRBJ1-1, the V gene TRBV6-5; TRBD1 is a possible D gene (6 bases). Trimming left V 0 bases short and J 10 bases short, with 12 bases between. The CDR3 extends over 13 amino acids. In germline, CDR1 is MNHEY, CDR2 SVGAGI.

This chain connects TRBV19 to TRBJ1-3; D unclear. Trimming removed 5 bases from V and 3 bases from J, with 11 bases in between. In germline, CDR1 is LNHDA, CDR2 SQIVND (reference sequence). The CDR3 totals 14 residues. CDR3 nucleotides: TGTGCCAGTAGTCCTGGTGGGTATGGAAACACCATATATTTT. This encodes CASSPGGYGNTIYF.

The genes are TRBV5-1 and TRBJ1-1, with a weak D call TRBD1 (5 bases). There are 13 residues in the CDR3. Germline-derived CDR1 and CDR2 are SGHRS and YFSETQ. Trimming took 5 bases from V and 6 from J, leaving 14 bases between them. CDR3 coding DNA: TGCGCCAGCAGGCTCGGGGGAAGGCCTGAAGCTTTCTTT. This gives the protein CASRLGGRPEAFF.

The chain employs TRBV6-5 and TRBJ2-7, with 9 bases matching TRBD1. The CDR3 runs to 15 residues. Germline-derived CDR1 and CDR2 are MNHEY and SVGAGI. The J segment lost 4 bases and the V segment lost 7 bases, leaving 11 bases of the junction unmatched. The CDR3 sequence is CASITLTGGRYEQYF. CDR3 coding DNA: TGTGCCAGCATTACACTCACAGGGGGCCGGTACGAGCAGTACTTC.

This clone was observed a single time. The gene calls are TRBV7-9 and TRBJ2-7, with TRBD1 as a possible D gene (5 bases). CDR1 and CDR2 (germline): SEHNR, FQNEAQ (reference sequence). This CDR3 spans 14 amino acids. The V end lost 5 bases, the J end lost 0 bases, and 11 bases lay between the germline ends. CDR3 DNA sequence: TGTGCCAGCAGCCCGGACACCTCCTCCTACGAGCAGTACTTC. Amino acids: CASSPDTSSYEQYF. Filled out from reference TRBV7-9 and TRBJ2-7, the complete variable domain reads DTGVSQNPRHKITKRGQNVTFRCDPISEHNRLYWYRQTLGQGPEFLTYFQNEAQLEKSRLLSDRFSAERPKGSFSTLEIQRTEQGDSAMYLCASSPDTSSYEQYFGPGTRLTVT.

The rearrangement links TRBV19 to TRBJ2-3; D is unresolved. From germline, CDR1 is LNHDA and CDR2 SQIVND (reference sequence). V was trimmed by 3 bases and J by 1 base, leaving 14 bases between them. This CDR3 region has 16 residues. This chain's CDR3 is CASSMQAYGGTDTQYF. In DNA, the CDR3 is TGTGCCAGTAGTATGCAGGCCTATGGGGGCACAGATACGCAGTATTTT.